Below, 21 T cell receptor beta chains from the same sample are listed, as sequenced in a study of STAT5B mutations in CD4+ large granular lymphocyte leukemia. Some clones are missing from TCRdb's copy, which holds only in-frame ones; the method was immunoSEQ multiplex PCR. The sample records 30,000 or so clones, about 85% being singletons. Sequences were obtained from CD4+ T cells from blood buffy coats. These receptors were collected from a human donor in good health.

For this clone: Within the sample, other DNA sequences also encode this same CDR3. The V and J genes are TRBV6-6 and TRBJ2-1; D remains unclear. The germline V gene has CDR1 MNHNY and CDR2 SVGAGI (reference sequence). Trimming took off 6 bases at V and 7 bases at J, with 10 bases between the two ends. The CDR3 has 12 residues. CDR3 in amino acids: CASSLPLNEQFF. In DNA form, the CDR3 reads TGTGCCAGCAGCCTCCCGCTGAATGAGCAGTTCTTC.

The V and J genes are TRBV5-6 and TRBJ1-1; 8 nucleotides align to TRBD1. The CDR3 spans 15 residues. The trim removed 4 bases at V and 7 bases at J, leaving 12 bases unmatched. The germline V gene has CDR1 SGHDT and CDR2 YYEEEE. Here the CDR3 reads CASSPGTGTTLEAFF. CDR3 sequence (DNA): TGTGCCAGCAGCCCTGGGACAGGTACTACCCTTGAAGCTTTCTTT.

The chain joins TRBV11-2 to TRBJ1-6; 7 bases line up with TRBD1. CDR3 length: 13 amino acids. Unmatched junction bases numbered 2, after V lost 5 bases and J lost 7 bases. In germline, CDR1 is SGHAT, CDR2 FQNNGV. The CDR3, as DNA: TGTGCCAGCAGCGGGACAGAAAATTCACCCCTCCACTTT. It translates to CASSGTENSPLHF.

This chain links TRBV7-8 with TRBJ2-3, with D perhaps TRBD1 (5 bases). The length of the CDR3 is 15 residues. Germline CDR1 reads SGHVS; CDR2 reads FQNEAQ. Between the trimmed V and J ends, which lost 1 base and 7 bases, there was a span of 15 bases. The CDR3 nucleotides read TGTGCCAGCAGCTTAGTATGGTCAGGGATGAATACGCAGTATTTT. Protein sequence: CASSLVWSGMNTQYF.

The V gene is TRBV27, the J gene TRBJ2-2, with D perhaps TRBD1 (6 bases). This CDR3 contains 14 residues. Trimming removed 2 bases at V and 3 bases at J, with 7 bases between. The germline V gene has CDR1 MNHEY and CDR2 SMNVEV (reference sequence). The CDR3 bases are TGTGCCAGCAGTTTACAGGGGTACACCGGGGAGCTGTTTTTT. This gives the protein CASSLQGYTGELFF.

This chain joins TRBV5-1 and TRBJ1-6; D is unresolved. Germline CDR1 and CDR2: SGHRS and YFSETQ. The CDR3 length is 12 residues. Trimming stripped 3 bases from V and 9 bases from J, with 7 bases between. The CDR3 DNA reads TGCGCCAGCAGCTCGCCAGGTTCACCCCTCCACTTT. Its translation is CASSSPGSPLHF. The full variable domain, in which reference TRBV5-1 and TRBJ1-6 provide the parts outside the CDR3, is KAGVTQTPRYLIKTRGQQVTLSCSPISGHRSVSWYQQTPGQGLQFLFEYFSETQRNKGNFPGRFSGRQFSNSRSEMNVSTLELGDSALYLCASSSPGSPLHFGNGTRLTVT.

This clone was found a few times. The chain uses TRBV10-1 and TRBJ2-3, with TRBD2 identical over 11 bases. The germline CDR1 and CDR2 sequences are WNHNN and SYGVQD (reference sequence). V trimming: 6 bases; J trimming: 2 bases; junction bases outside the gene matches: 4. This CDR3 is 15 amino acids long. Here the CDR3 reads CASSGTSGYTDTQYF. Here the CDR3 DNA reads TGCGCCAGCAGCGGGACTAGCGGATACACAGATACGCAGTATTTT.

In its sample, this clone was seen a few times. In nucleotides, the CDR3 is TGTGCCTGGAGTGTAGGGCCAGGGTTAAGCACTGAAGCTTTCTTT. Translating gives CAWSVGPGLSTEAFF. J is TRBJ1-1 and V is TRBV30, with D tentatively TRBD1 (5 bases). V was pared by 0 bases and J by 4 bases, with 15 bases between. CDR3 size: 15 residues. Germline-derived CDR1 and CDR2 are GTSNPN and SVGIG (reference sequence).

The CDR3 loop is CATSRAPGLTNEKLFF. As DNA, the CDR3 is TGTGCCACCAGCAGAGCTCCGGGACTGACAAATGAAAAACTGTTTTTT. The chain carries TRBV15 and TRBJ1-4, with D perhaps TRBD1 (5 bases). The CDR3 sequence is 16 residues long. Germline CDR1 and CDR2: LNHNV and YYDKDF (reference sequence). With 1 base removed from V and 5 bases from J, the gap between germline ends came to 14 bases.

The chain links TRBV7-2 to TRBJ2-1, with TRBD2 identical over 12 bases. The CDR3 contains 19 residues. The germline gives CDR1 SGHTA, CDR2 FQGNSA. V shed 10 bases and J 6 bases; nucleotides not matched to a gene: 22. CDR3 DNA sequence: TGTGCCAAAGGTCTTAATGGGGGGGACGGGACTAGCGGGCTCAATGAGCAGTTCTTC. Protein product: CAKGLNGGDGTSGLNEQFF.

J is TRBJ2-7 and V is TRBV11-2; no clear D. Trimming took off 0 bases at V and 6 bases at J, with 15 bases between the two ends. The CDR3 sequence is 15 residues long. Looked up from germline, CDR1 is SGHAT and CDR2 is FQNNGV. The chain's CDR3 is CASSLDTAPWAEQYF. Written as DNA, the CDR3 is TGTGCCAGCAGCTTAGATACGGCCCCATGGGCCGAGCAGTACTTC.

The rearrangement uses TRBV9 and TRBJ2-7; no reliable D call. The ends were cut back, 4 bases at V and 2 bases at J, with 16 bases in the middle. This CDR3 comprises 15 residues. Germline CDR1 SGDLS, CDR2 YYNGEE. Here the CDR3 reads CASSPRGGLPYEQYF. The CDR3 DNA is TGTGCCAGCAGCCCAAGAGGTGGGTTACCCTACGAGCAGTACTTC. The complete variable domain, with remaining parts taken from reference TRBV9 and TRBJ2-7, reads DSGVTQTPKHLITATGQRVTLRCSPRSGDLSVYWYQQSLDQGLQFLIQYYNGEERAKGNILERFSAQQFPDLHSELNLSSLELGDSALYFCASSPRGGLPYEQYFGPGTRLTVT.

The V gene is TRBV30, the J gene TRBJ2-7, with TRBD2 as a possible D gene (5 bases). CDR1 and CDR2 from the germline V gene are GTSNPN and SVGIG (reference sequence). CDR3 length: 13 residues. Trimming removed 0 bases from V and 1 base from J, with 7 bases in between. CDR3 coding DNA: TGTGCCTGGAGTGTCGGGAATTCCTACGAGCAGTACTTC. This gives the protein CAWSVGNSYEQYF.

The chain couples TRBV19 to TRBJ1-2; 8 nucleotides line up with TRBD1. V shed 4 bases and J 7 bases; nucleotides not matched to a gene: 11. CDR3 length: 15 residues. The V gene's germline CDR1 is LNHDA and CDR2 SQIVND (reference sequence). Written as DNA, the CDR3 is TGTGCCAGTAGTAAGACAGGGGATCCGGTCCCTGGCTACACCTTC. Translation: CASSKTGDPVPGYTF.

The chain recombines TRBV9 with TRBJ2-3; 7 nucleotides agree with TRBD2. The germline gives CDR1 SGDLS, CDR2 YYNGEE. With V trimmed by 0 bases and J by 1 base, 11 bases remained unmatched. The CDR3 extends over 18 amino acids. The CDR3 DNA sequence: TGTGCCAGCAGCGTAGCTACTTGGGCGGGAGCGGGCACAGATACGCAGTATTTT. Its translation is CASSVATWAGAGTDTQYF.

This sequence joins TRBV30 and TRBJ1-2, with D unclear. V was pared by 4 bases and J by 4 bases, with 13 bases between. The germline V gene has CDR1 GTSNPN and CDR2 SVGIG (reference sequence). The CDR3 is 13 amino acids. CDR3 sequence reads: CAWIPGRTYGYTF. For the CDR3, the DNA is TGTGCCTGGATCCCAGGAAGAACCTATGGCTACACCTTC.

The chain employs TRBV11-3 and TRBJ2-5, with 7 nucleotides matching TRBD1. The CDR3 is 13 residues long. CDR1 SGHNT and CDR2 YENEEA come from the germline V gene. V was clipped by 6 bases and J by 3 bases; unmatched bases: 4. The CDR3 region has the DNA TGTGCCAGCAGTTTGGGGACAGAAGAGACCCAGTACTTC. Protein sequence: CASSLGTEETQYF.

This clone was picked up one time. The chain has TRBV5-1 and TRBJ2-2, with unresolved D. Germline V CDR1 and CDR2: SGHRS, YFSETQ. There are 14 residues in the CDR3. V lost 1 base and J 1 base, leaving 5 bases between the germline ends. In DNA, the CDR3 is TGCGCCAGCAGCTTGTCTTGGAACACCGGGGAGCTGTTTTTT. Translation gives CASSLSWNTGELFF. Full variable domain (outside the CDR3, taken from reference TRBV5-1 and TRBJ2-2): KAGVTQTPRYLIKTRGQQVTLSCSPISGHRSVSWYQQTPGQGLQFLFEYFSETQRNKGNFPGRFSGRQFSNSRSEMNVSTLELGDSALYLCASSLSWNTGELFFGEGSRLTVL.

This chain links TRBV7-9 with TRBJ1-3; D is possibly TRBD1 (5 bases). The CDR3 extends over 13 amino acids. The germline V and J ends were trimmed by 11 bases and 4 bases, with 15 bases remaining between them. CDR1 and CDR2 (germline): SEHNR, FQNEAQ (reference sequence). This chain's CDR3 is CAQQESGGNTIYF. The CDR3 DNA reads TGTGCCCAGCAGGAATCAGGGGGAAACACCATATATTTT.

This clone was seen a single time. V gene TRBV28 combines with J gene TRBJ1-2; maybe TRBD1 (6 bases). Trimming took off 2 bases at V and 2 bases at J, with 9 bases between the two ends. The CDR3 has 14 residues. Germline V gene lookup returns CDR1 MDHEN and CDR2 SYDVKM. The CDR3 is CASSLGGANYGYTF. The CDR3 nucleotides read TGTGCCAGCAGTTTAGGGGGCGCGAACTATGGCTACACCTTC.

The rearrangement uses TRBV5-1 and TRBJ2-1; 9 nucleotides match TRBD2. The CDR3 consists of 20 residues. V was pared by 1 base and J by 0 bases, with 14 bases of the junction left unmatched. Per the germline V gene, CDR1 is SGHRS and CDR2 is YFSETQ. The CDR3 reads CASSLRTAGGPPVSYNEQFF. DNA of the CDR3: TGCGCCAGCAGCTTGAGGACGGCGGGAGGGCCCCCGGTCTCCTACAATGAGCAGTTCTTC.